This T cell receptor beta chain was sequenced in a study of cytomegalovirus exposure and HLA in healthy donors. Study context: The 90 to 150 validation repertoires, a later analysis reported, used the same platform as the 600 to 700 repertoires from the first cohort. Study-wide points: Cytomegalovirus-associated TCR beta chains were listed, numbering more than 150. The classifier reportedly diagnosed cytomegalovirus status with high sensitivity and specificity.

TCRdb's copy holds only in-frame clones and misses some; the assay was immunoSEQ multiplex PCR. The data contain some 120,000 clones, 89% of them singletons. The CDR3 spans 15 residues. With V trimmed by 3 bases and J by 5 bases, 6 bases remained unmatched. In germline, CDR1 is LGHNA, CDR2 YSLEER. As concerns this clone: Its antigen is not known.

V and J are TRBV4-3 and TRBJ1-5, with 8 bases aligning to TRBD1. The TCR comes from a woman aged 18-29 years in good health and CMV-seronegative. The specimen sequenced was PBMCs. The CDR3 sequence is CASSQRTGIDQPQHF. In DNA form, the CDR3 reads TGCGCCAGCAGCCAGAGGACAGGGATAGATCAGCCCCAGCATTTT.